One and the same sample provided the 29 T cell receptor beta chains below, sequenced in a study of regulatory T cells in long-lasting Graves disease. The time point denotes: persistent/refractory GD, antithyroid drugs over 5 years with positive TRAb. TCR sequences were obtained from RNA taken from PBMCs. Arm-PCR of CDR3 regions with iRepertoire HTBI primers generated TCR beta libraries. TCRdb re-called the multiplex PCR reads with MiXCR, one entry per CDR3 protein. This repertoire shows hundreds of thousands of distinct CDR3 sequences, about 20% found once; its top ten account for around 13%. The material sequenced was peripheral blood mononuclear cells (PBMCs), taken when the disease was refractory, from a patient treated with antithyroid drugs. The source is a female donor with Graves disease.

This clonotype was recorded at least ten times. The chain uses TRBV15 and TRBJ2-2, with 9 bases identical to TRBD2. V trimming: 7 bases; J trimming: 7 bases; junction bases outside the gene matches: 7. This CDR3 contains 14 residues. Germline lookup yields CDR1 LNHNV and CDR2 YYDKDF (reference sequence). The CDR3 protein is CATNPGLADGELFF. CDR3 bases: TGTGCCACCAATCCGGGACTAGCTGACGGGGAGCTGTTTTTT. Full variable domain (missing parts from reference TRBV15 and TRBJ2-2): DAMVIQNPRYQVTQFGKPVTLSCSQTLNHNVMYWYQQKSSQAPKLLFHYYDKDFNNEADTPDNFQSRRPNTSFCFLDIRSPGLGDTAMYLCATNPGLADGELFFGEGSRLTVL.

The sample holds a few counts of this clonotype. In DNA form, the CDR3 reads TGTGCCAGCAGCTTAGGTCGGCGGACTAGCGGGAGGACCGGGGAGCTGTTTTTT. This translates into CASSLGRRTSGRTGELFF. V usage is TRBV7-8 and J usage is TRBJ2-2; TRBD2 matches 14 bases. V shed 1 base and J 5 bases; nucleotides not matched to a gene: 6. Germline V gene sequence: CDR1 SGHVS, CDR2 FQNEAQ. The CDR3 totals 18 residues.

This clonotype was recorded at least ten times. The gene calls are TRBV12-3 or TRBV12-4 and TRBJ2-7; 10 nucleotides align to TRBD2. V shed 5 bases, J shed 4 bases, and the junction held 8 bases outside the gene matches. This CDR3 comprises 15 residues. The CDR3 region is CASSLTSGRTYEQYF. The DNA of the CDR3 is TGTGCCAGCAGTCTGACTAGCGGGCGTACGTACGAGCAGTACTTC.

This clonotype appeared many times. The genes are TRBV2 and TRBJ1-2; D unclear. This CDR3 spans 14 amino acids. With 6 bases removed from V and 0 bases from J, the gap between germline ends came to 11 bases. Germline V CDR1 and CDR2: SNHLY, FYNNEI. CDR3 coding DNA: TGTGCCAGCAGGCGTCTTCCAGCTAACTATGGCTACACCTTC. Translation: CASRRLPANYGYTF.

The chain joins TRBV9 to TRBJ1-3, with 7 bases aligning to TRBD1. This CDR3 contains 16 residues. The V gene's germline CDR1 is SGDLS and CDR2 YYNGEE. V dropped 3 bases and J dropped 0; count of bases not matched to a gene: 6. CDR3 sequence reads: CASSAGSGGSGNTIYF. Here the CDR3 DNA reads TGTGCCAGCAGCGCTGGGTCAGGGGGCTCTGGAAACACCATATATTTT.

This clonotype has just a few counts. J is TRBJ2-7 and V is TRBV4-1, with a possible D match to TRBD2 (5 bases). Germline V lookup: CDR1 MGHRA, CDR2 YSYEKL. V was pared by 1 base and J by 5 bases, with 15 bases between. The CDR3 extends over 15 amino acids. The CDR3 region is CASSQVGEGSNEQYF. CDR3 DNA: TGCGCCAGCAGCCAAGTAGGTGAAGGGAGTAACGAGCAGTACTTC.

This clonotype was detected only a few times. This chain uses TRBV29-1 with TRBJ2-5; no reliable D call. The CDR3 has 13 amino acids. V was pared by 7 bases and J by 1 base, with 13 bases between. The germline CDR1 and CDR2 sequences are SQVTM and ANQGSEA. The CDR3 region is CSAKTVPQETQYF. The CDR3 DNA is TGCAGCGCTAAGACCGTCCCCCAAGAGACCCAGTACTTC.

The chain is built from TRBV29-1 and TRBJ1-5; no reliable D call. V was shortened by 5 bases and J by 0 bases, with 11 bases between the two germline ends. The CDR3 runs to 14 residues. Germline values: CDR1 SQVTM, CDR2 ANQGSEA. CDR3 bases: TGCAGCGTTTGGAACCCATATAGCAATCAGCCCCAGCATTTT. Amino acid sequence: CSVWNPYSNQPQHF. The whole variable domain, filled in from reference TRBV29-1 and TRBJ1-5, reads SAVISQKPSRDICQRGTSLTIQCQVDSQVTMMFWYRQQPGQSLTLIATANQGSEATYESGFVIDKFPISRPNLTFSTLTVSNMSPEDSSIYLCSVWNPYSNQPQHFGDGTRLSIL.

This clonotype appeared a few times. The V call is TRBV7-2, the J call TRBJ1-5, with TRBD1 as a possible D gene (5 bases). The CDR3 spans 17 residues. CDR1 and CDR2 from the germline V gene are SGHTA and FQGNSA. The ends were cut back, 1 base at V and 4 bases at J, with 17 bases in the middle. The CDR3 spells CASSLEGVGASNQPQHF. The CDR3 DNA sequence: TGTGCCAGCAGCTTAGAGGGTGTAGGGGCCTCTAATCAGCCCCAGCATTTT.

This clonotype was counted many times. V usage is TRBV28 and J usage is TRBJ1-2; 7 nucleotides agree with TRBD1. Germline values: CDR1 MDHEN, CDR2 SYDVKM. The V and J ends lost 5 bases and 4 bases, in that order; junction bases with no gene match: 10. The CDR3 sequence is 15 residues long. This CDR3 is CASSNNRGNRYGYTF. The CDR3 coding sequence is TGTGCCAGCAGTAACAACAGGGGAAATCGCTATGGCTACACCTTC.

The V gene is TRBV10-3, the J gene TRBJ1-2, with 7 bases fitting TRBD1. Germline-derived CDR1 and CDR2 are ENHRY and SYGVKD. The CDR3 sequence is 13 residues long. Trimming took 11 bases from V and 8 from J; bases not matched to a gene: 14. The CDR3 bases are TGTGCCCCCGGGGACAGTAGGGTTCAAGGCTACACCTTC. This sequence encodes CAPGDSRVQGYTF.

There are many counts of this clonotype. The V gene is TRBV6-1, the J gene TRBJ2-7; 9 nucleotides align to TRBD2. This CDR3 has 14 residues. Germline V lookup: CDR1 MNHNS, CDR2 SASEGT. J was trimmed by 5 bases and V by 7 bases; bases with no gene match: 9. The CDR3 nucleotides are TGTGCCAGCACAGCGGCGGGAGGGTCCCACGAGCAGTACTTC. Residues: CASTAAGGSHEQYF.

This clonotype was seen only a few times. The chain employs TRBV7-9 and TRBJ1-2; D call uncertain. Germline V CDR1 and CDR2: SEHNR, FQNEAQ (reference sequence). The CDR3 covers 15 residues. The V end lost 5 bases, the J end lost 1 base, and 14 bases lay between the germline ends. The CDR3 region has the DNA TGTGCCAGCAGCCCCCTCGGCCTCGTTAACTATGGCTACACCTTC. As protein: CASSPLGLVNYGYTF.

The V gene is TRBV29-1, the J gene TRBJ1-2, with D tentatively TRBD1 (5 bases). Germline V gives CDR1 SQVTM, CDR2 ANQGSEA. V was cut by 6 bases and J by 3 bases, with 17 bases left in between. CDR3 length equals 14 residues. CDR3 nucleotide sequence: TGCAGCGTCGAGGAGGGGCAATGGGACTATGGCTACACCTTC. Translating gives CSVEEGQWDYGYTF.

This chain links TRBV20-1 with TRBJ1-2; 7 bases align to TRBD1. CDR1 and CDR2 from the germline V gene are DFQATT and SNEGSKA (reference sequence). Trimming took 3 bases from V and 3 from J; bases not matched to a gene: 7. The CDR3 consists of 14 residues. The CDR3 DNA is TGCAGTGCTAGGAACTCCGGGACAGACTATGGCTACACCTTC. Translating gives CSARNSGTDYGYTF.

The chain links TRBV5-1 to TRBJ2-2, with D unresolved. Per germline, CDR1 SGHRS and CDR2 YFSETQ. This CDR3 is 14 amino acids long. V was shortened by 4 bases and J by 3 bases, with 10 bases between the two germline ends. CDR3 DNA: TGCGCCAGCAGCCAGGACGGTTACACCGGGGAGCTGTTTTTT. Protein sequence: CASSQDGYTGELFF.

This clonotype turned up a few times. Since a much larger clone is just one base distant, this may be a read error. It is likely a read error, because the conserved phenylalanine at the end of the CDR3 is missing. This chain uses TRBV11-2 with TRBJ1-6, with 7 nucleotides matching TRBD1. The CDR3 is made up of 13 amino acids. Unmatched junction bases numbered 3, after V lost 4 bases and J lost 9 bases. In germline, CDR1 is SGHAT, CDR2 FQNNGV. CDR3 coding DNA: TGTGCCAGCAGCTCAGGACAGGCTTCACCCCTCCACCTT. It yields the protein CASSSGQASPLHL.

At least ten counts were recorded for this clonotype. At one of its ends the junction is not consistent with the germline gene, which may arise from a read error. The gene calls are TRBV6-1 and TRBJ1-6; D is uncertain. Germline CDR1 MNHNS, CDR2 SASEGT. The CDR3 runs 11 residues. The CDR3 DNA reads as TGTGCCAGCCGTGATAGTCTCGTCCTCCACTTT. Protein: CASRDSLVLHF.

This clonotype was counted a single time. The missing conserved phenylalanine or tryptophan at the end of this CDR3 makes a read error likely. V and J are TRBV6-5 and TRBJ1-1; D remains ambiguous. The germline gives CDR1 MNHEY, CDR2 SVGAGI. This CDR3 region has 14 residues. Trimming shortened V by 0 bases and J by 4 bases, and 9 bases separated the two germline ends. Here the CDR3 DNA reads TGTGCCAGCAGTTACTCGGTGGCACTCACTGAAGCTTTCCTT. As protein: CASSYSVALTEAFL.

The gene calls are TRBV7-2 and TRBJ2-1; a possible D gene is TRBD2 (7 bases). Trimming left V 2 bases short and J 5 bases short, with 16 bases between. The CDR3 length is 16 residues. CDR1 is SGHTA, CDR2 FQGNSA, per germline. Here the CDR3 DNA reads TGTGCCAGCAGCTTAAATTGGGGGGGGCCTGACAATGAGCAGTTCTTC. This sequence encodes CASSLNWGGPDNEQFF. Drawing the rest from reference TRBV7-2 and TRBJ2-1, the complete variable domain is GAGVSQSPSNKVTEKGKDVELRCDPISGHTALYWYRQSLGQGLEFLIYFQGNSAPDKSGLPSDRFSAERTGGSVSTLTIQRTQQEDSAVYLCASSLNWGGPDNEQFFGPGTRLTVL.

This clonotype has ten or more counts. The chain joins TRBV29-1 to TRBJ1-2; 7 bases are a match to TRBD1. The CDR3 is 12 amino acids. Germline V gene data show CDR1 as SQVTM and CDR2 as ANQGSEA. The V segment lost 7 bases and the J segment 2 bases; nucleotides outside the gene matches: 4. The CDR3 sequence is CSGLQGNYGYTF. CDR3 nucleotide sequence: TGCAGCGGCCTACAGGGGAACTATGGCTACACCTTC.

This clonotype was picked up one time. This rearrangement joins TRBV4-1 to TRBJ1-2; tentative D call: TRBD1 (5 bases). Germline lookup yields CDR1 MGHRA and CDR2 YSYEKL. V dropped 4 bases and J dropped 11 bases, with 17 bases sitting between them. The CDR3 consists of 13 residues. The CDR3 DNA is TGCGCCAGCAGCCCCCGGGGGGTAACCGAGTACACCTTC. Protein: CASSPRGVTEYTF.

CDR3 protein: CASSQEPQGSGNTIYF. CDR3 nucleotide sequence: TGCGCCAGCAGCCAAGAGCCCCAAGGATCTGGAAACACCATATATTTT. The chain combines TRBV4-3 with TRBJ1-3; no definite D call. Trimming left V 0 bases short and J 1 base short, with 10 bases between. CDR1 is LGHNA, CDR2 YSLEER, per germline. This CDR3 has 16 amino acids.

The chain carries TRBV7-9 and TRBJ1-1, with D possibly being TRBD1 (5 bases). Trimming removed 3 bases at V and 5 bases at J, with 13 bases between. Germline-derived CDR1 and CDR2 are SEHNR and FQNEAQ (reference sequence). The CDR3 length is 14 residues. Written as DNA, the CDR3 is TGTGCCAGCAGCTTCCGCCCAGGGCTGACTGAAGCTTTCTTT. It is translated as CASSFRPGLTEAFF.

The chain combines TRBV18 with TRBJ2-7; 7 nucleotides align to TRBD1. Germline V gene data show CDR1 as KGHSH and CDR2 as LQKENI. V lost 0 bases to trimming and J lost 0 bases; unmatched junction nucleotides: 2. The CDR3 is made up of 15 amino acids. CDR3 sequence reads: CASSPPGQSSYEQYF. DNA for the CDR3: TGTGCCAGCTCACCACCGGGACAGAGCTCCTACGAGCAGTACTTC.

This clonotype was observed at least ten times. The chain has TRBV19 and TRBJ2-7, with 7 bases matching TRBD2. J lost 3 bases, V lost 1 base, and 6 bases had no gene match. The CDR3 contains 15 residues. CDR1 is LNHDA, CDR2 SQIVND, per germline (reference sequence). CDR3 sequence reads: CASSIGAGVGYEQYF. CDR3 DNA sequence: TGTGCCAGTAGTATAGGCGCGGGAGTCGGCTACGAGCAGTACTTC.

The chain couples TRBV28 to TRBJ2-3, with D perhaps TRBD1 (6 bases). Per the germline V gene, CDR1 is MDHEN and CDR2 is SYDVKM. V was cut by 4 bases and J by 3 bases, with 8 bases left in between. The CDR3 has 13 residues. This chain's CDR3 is CASSYTGTDTQYF. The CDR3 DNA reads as TGTGCCAGCAGTTACACAGGGACAGATACGCAGTATTTT.

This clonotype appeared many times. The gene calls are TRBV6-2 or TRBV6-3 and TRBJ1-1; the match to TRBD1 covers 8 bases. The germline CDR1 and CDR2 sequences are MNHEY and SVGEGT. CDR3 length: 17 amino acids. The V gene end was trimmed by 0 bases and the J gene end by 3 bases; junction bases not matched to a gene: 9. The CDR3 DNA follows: TGTGCCAGCAGTTACTCGACTCTGGACAGGGTGTACACTGAAGCTTTCTTT. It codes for CASSYSTLDRVYTEAFF.

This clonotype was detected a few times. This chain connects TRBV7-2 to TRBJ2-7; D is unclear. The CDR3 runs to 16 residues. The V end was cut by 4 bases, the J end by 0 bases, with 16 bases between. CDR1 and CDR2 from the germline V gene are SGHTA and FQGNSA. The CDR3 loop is CASSSPDTTDSYEQYF. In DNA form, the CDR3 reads TGTGCCAGCAGCTCCCCCGACACGACGGACTCCTACGAGCAGTACTTC.